Presented here are 30 T cell receptor beta chains from one specimen sequenced in a study of post-analysis software for immune sequencing data. Study-level findings and limits: In patients, about five TRBV segments were more frequent than in controls, with TRBV5-6, TRBV5-1 and TRBV20-1 among them.

Unique molecular identifiers had been added to the TCR beta cDNA libraries. Via MiXCR, TCRdb re-called the PCR reads, giving one row per CDR3 protein. The table records 150,000 to 200,000 distinct CDR3 sequences, 30% of them present only once. For these receptors, no antigen is known. Specimen: blood. The receptor source for this set is a girl aged 5-17 years with multiple sclerosis.

The chain links TRBV2 to TRBJ2-2, with a weak D call TRBD1 (5 bases). V lost 4 bases and J lost 6, with 6 bases in between. This CDR3 is 12 amino acids long. CDR1 and CDR2 from the germline V gene are SNHLY and FYNNEI. CDR3 residues: CASSAGPGELFF. CDR3 coding DNA: TGTGCCAGCAGTGCAGGGCCCGGGGAGCTGTTTTTT. Filled out from reference TRBV2 and TRBJ2-2, the complete variable domain reads EPEVTQTPSHQVTQMGQEVILRCVPISNHLYFYWYRQILGQKVEFLVSFYNNEISEKSEIFDDQFSVERPDGSNFTLKIRSTKLEDSAMYFCASSAGPGELFFGEGSRLTVL.

This clonotype was seen a few times. The chain is built from TRBV21-1 and TRBJ2-5; the table's D gene call, TRBD1, was not cross checked with the DNA. TRBV21-1 is tagged as a pseudogene. The CDR3 extends over 15 amino acids. CDR3: CASNQTGGGKETQYF. CDR3 DNA: TGTGCCAGCAACCAGACAGGGGGGGGGAAGGAGACCCAGTACTTC.

This clonotype has just a few counts. The V gene is TRBV9, the J gene TRBJ2-3, with D perhaps matching TRBD2 (6 bases). The V end lost 0 bases, the J end lost 2 bases, and 16 bases lay between the germline ends. Germline-derived CDR1 and CDR2 are SGDLS and YYNGEE. The length of the CDR3 is 17 residues. The CDR3 DNA follows: TGTGCCAGCAGCGTAGGTTGGCTAGCGAGGATCACAGATACGCAGTATTTT. Encoded protein: CASSVGWLARITDTQYF.

V and J are TRBV29-1 and TRBJ2-7, with 9 bases that match TRBD1. Trimming removed 6 bases from V and 4 bases from J; junction bases left unmatched: 13. Germline CDR1 SQVTM, CDR2 ANQGSEA. The CDR3 has 15 amino acids. The CDR3 DNA reads TGCAGCGTCCACCCCGGGACAGGGAGTATGTACGAGCAGTACTTC. Its protein is CSVHPGTGSMYEQYF.

This clonotype was seen repeatedly, ten times or more. This chain's CDR3 is CASSFPPGTGGRETQYF. CDR3 DNA: TGTGCCAGCAGTTTTCCCCCCGGGACAGGGGGAAGAGAGACCCAGTACTTC. This rearrangement joins TRBV12-3 or TRBV12-4 to TRBJ2-5, with 11 bases aligning to TRBD1. The V segment lost 3 bases and the J segment 4 bases; nucleotides outside the gene matches: 10. This CDR3 region has 17 residues.

This clonotype was counted between two and nine times. V is TRBV7-9 and J is TRBJ2-7, with 11 bases aligning to TRBD2. V lost 3 bases, J lost 2 bases, and 9 bases stayed unmatched. CDR1 SEHNR and CDR2 FQNEAQ come from the germline V gene (reference sequence). The CDR3 loop spans 17 amino acids. The CDR3 bases are TGTGCCAGCAGCTTGGGGGCGGGACTAGCGGACACCTACGAGCAGTACTTC. Amino acids: CASSLGAGLADTYEQYF.

This clonotype was detected ten times or more. V usage is TRBV15 and J usage is TRBJ2-7; D assignment may be TRBD1 or TRBD2 (6 bases each). The V gene's germline CDR1 is LNHNV and CDR2 YYDKDF (reference sequence). The CDR3 spans 14 residues. V was trimmed by 1 base and J by 2 bases, leaving 9 bases between them. CDR3 residues: CATSRGRGPYEQYF. The CDR3 coding sequence is TGTGCCACCAGCAGAGGTCGGGGGCCCTACGAGCAGTACTTC.

This clonotype occurred many times. The rearrangement joins TRBV5-1 to TRBJ2-7; 11 bases are shared with TRBD1. The CDR3 has 16 residues. CDR1 and CDR2 from the germline V gene are SGHRS and YFSETQ. V shed 0 bases, J shed 9 bases, and the junction held 11 bases outside the gene matches. The CDR3 nucleotides read TGCGCCAGCAGCTTGGACCCGGGACAGGGGGGGTTTCGGCAGTACTTC. As protein: CASSLDPGQGGFRQYF.

V is TRBV28 and J is TRBJ1-2; 7 bases match TRBD1. The junction had 6 bases not matched to a gene; V was cut back by 1 base and J by 4 bases. The length of the CDR3 is 15 residues. The germline V gene has CDR1 MDHEN and CDR2 SYDVKM. The CDR3 is CASSLYRQGSYGYTF. The CDR3 DNA reads TGTGCCAGCAGTTTATACCGACAGGGAAGCTATGGCTACACCTTC.

In its sample, this clonotype was seen many times. The chain couples TRBV3-1 to TRBJ2-5, with D unclear. CDR3 length equals 14 residues. The V end lost 1 base, the J end lost 11 bases, and 17 bases lay between the germline ends. Germline V CDR1 and CDR2: LGHDT, YNNKEL (reference sequence). CDR3 residues: CASSQAVPTSAQYF. The CDR3 nucleotides are TGTGCCAGCAGCCAAGCGGTTCCTACGTCGGCGCAGTACTTC.

This clonotype has a single count. This may be a read error, as it is one base from a much larger clone. J is TRBJ2-1 and V is TRBV20-1; no clear D. The CDR3 has 13 residues. The V gene's germline CDR1 is DFQATT and CDR2 SNEGSKA (reference sequence). V lost 2 bases to trimming and J lost 4 bases, with 9 bases between them. The CDR3 DNA is TGCAGTGCTAGAAATGATGGGTACAATGAGCAGTTCTTC. It encodes CSARNDGYNEQFF.

The rearrangement links TRBV12-3 or TRBV12-4 to TRBJ1-1; 8 bases match TRBD1. J gave up 3 bases and V 3 bases, and 3 bases lay outside the gene matches. The CDR3 totals 14 residues. CDR3 nucleotide sequence: TGTGCCAGCAGTTTTACAGGGGGTGACACTGAAGCTTTCTTT. Amino acids: CASSFTGGDTEAFF.

The chain has TRBV20-1 and TRBJ1-1, with D maybe TRBD1 (5 bases). CDR3 length: 13 residues. Germline V gene sequence: CDR1 DFQATT, CDR2 SNEGSKA (reference sequence). V was clipped by 3 bases and J by 4 bases, with 12 bases between them. The CDR3 sequence: CSARGPQGTEAFF. The DNA of the CDR3 is TGCAGTGCTAGGGGACCTCAGGGCACTGAAGCTTTCTTT.

This clonotype was recorded many times. The chain links TRBV10-3 to TRBJ2-5; no firm D call. The CDR3 covers 11 residues. The germline gives CDR1 ENHRY, CDR2 SYGVKD. Trimming shortened V by 4 bases and J by 4 bases, and 4 bases separated the two germline ends. This CDR3 is CAISVGETQYF. Here the CDR3 DNA reads TGTGCCATCAGTGTTGGAGAGACCCAGTACTTC.

The chain employs TRBV30 and TRBJ1-1; 7 bases match TRBD1. The germline gives CDR1 GTSNPN, CDR2 SVGIG (reference sequence). The CDR3 sequence is 13 residues long. V shed 2 bases, J shed 1 base, and the junction held 1 base outside the gene matches. CDR3 DNA: TGTGCCTGGAGTCGACAGGGGAACACTGAAGCTTTCTTT. Amino acid sequence: CAWSRQGNTEAFF.

Ten or more counts support this clonotype. V gene TRBV7-2 combines with J gene TRBJ2-7, with D unclear. The CDR3 runs to 14 residues. The V end lost 5 bases, the J end lost 5 bases, and 16 bases lay between the germline ends. Germline V lookup: CDR1 SGHTA, CDR2 FQGNSA. CDR3 sequence reads: CASSPPVGLDEQYF. The CDR3 region has the DNA TGTGCCAGCAGCCCCCCGGTCGGATTAGACGAGCAGTACTTC.

This clonotype was counted ten times or more. This chain links TRBV12-5 with TRBJ1-5; D call uncertain. V was trimmed by 6 bases and J by 5 bases, leaving 14 bases between them. CDR1 is LGHNT and CDR2 is FRNRAP in the germline V gene. There are 14 residues in the CDR3. CDR3 in amino acids: CASGPGSAYQPQHF. CDR3 DNA sequence: TGTGCTAGTGGACCCGGTAGTGCGTATCAGCCCCAGCATTTT.

V and J are TRBV6-5 and TRBJ1-2; unclear D gene. The germline gives CDR1 MNHEY, CDR2 SVGAGI. V was clipped by 5 bases and J by 6 bases, with 10 bases between them. The CDR3 covers 12 residues. In nucleotides, the CDR3 is TGTGCCAGCAGTCGAGGGATCGATGGCTACACCTTC. Translation gives CASSRGIDGYTF.

A word on this clonotype: Just one base apart from a much larger clone, this may be a read error. The genes are TRBV24-1 and TRBJ2-1; D perhaps matches TRBD1 (6 bases). The J call may be faulty, since TRBJ2-7 better matches the DNA end. The germline V gene encodes CDR1 KGHDR and CDR2 SFDVKD. The CDR3 consists of 12 residues. CDR3 nucleotide sequence: TGTGCCGCCCGGACAGTTTACAATGAGCAGTACTTC. It is translated as CAARTVYNEQYF.

V gene TRBV10-3 combines with J gene TRBJ1-1; D possibly corresponds to TRBD1 (6 bases). V was shortened by 4 bases and J by 3 bases, with 9 bases between the two germline ends. Germline loops: CDR1 ENHRY, CDR2 SYGVKD. CDR3 length: 13 residues. CDR3 residues: CAISVGGDTEAFF. The CDR3 nucleotides read TGTGCCATCAGTGTGGGGGGCGACACTGAAGCTTTCTTT.

In this sample, this clonotype turned up many times. The chain links TRBV28 to TRBJ1-6; no definite D call. CDR1 and CDR2 (germline): MDHEN, SYDVKM. This CDR3 spans 16 amino acids. Trimming stripped 1 base from V and 7 bases from J, with 14 bases between. The CDR3 nucleotides are TGTGCCAGCAGTTTATTGGGCCGGCAAGTAAATTCACCCCTCCACTTT. Its translation is CASSLLGRQVNSPLHF.

Ten or more counts support this clonotype. CDR3 DNA: TGTGCCAGCAGTACCGGGACAGCCTACGAGCAGTACTTC. Protein product: CASSTGTAYEQYF. This chain joins TRBV12-3 or TRBV12-4 and TRBJ2-7; 7 bases line up with TRBD1. This CDR3 is 13 amino acids long. The V and J ends lost 5 bases and 2 bases, in that order; junction bases with no gene match: 3.

The chain carries TRBV6-1 and TRBJ2-1; TRBD1 agrees at 7 bases. Trimming cost V 5 bases and J 12 bases; bases outside gene matches: 28. Germline assignment: CDR1 MNHNS and CDR2 SASEGT. The CDR3 covers 19 residues. DNA of the CDR3: TGTGCCAGCAGTCCAGCCAGTCAATCCCGGGACAGTAATGAGGGTGGGCAGTTCTTC. Protein: CASSPASQSRDSNEGGQFF.

In this sample, this clonotype turned up many times. The chain employs TRBV5-5 and TRBJ2-5; TRBD2 aligns across 8 bases. The J segment lost 2 bases and the V segment lost 1 base, leaving 7 bases of the junction unmatched. The CDR3 has 16 amino acids. Germline V gene data show CDR1 as SGHKS and CDR2 as YYEKEE (reference sequence). The CDR3 nucleotides are TGTGCCAGCAGCTTGTCGCTTAGCGGGATTCAAGAGACCCAGTACTTC. Translating it yields CASSLSLSGIQETQYF.

The chain uses TRBV7-9 and TRBJ1-1, with D perhaps matching TRBD1 (6 bases). Trimming shortened V by 4 bases and J by 0 bases, and 9 bases separated the two germline ends. The CDR3 is 14 residues long. Germline CDR1 is SEHNR and CDR2 is FQNEAQ (reference sequence). The chain's CDR3 is CASSSRGLNTEAFF. DNA of the CDR3: TGTGCCAGCAGCTCCAGGGGACTGAACACTGAAGCTTTCTTT.

This clonotype was found a few times. The rearrangement joins TRBV5-1 to TRBJ2-1; a possible D gene is TRBD1 (6 bases). V was clipped by 2 bases and J by 2 bases, with 11 bases between them. The CDR3 contains 15 residues. The germline V gene encodes CDR1 SGHRS and CDR2 YFSETQ. The CDR3 is CASSLGTGPYNEQFF. The CDR3 DNA sequence: TGCGCCAGCAGCTTAGGCACAGGGCCCTACAATGAGCAGTTCTTC. The whole variable domain, filled in from reference TRBV5-1 and TRBJ2-1, reads KAGVTQTPRYLIKTRGQQVTLSCSPISGHRSVSWYQQTPGQGLQFLFEYFSETQRNKGNFPGRFSGRQFSNSRSEMNVSTLELGDSALYLCASSLGTGPYNEQFFGPGTRLTVL.

This clonotype appeared many times. The CDR3 DNA is TGCAGTGCTAAGGGCGGGGAAGGCAGTGGCTACACCTTC. Translating gives CSAKGGEGSGYTF. This chain links TRBV20-1 with TRBJ1-2, with D uncertain. V was shortened by 4 bases and J by 7 bases, with 16 bases between the two germline ends. CDR3 length equals 13 residues. CDR1 and CDR2 from the germline V gene are DFQATT and SNEGSKA (reference sequence).

In this sample, this clonotype turned up many times. The chain is built from TRBV5-1 and TRBJ2-1; maybe TRBD2 (5 bases). V was pared by 0 bases and J by 3 bases, with 13 bases between. Germline-derived CDR1 and CDR2 are SGHRS and YFSETQ. The CDR3 is made up of 16 amino acids. CDR3 amino acids: CASSLAIATNYNEQFF. CDR3 DNA sequence: TGCGCCAGCAGCTTGGCGATAGCGACGAACTACAATGAGCAGTTCTTC.

This clonotype has a handful of counts. An end of the junction does not agree with germline; a read error may underlie this. The J gene is TRBJ2-6, the V gene TRBV5-1; D possibly corresponds to TRBD2 (6 bases). CDR1 SGHRS and CDR2 YFSETQ come from the germline V gene. The CDR3 sequence is 16 residues long. CDR3 region: CASSLGPTGEANVRTF. The CDR3 coding sequence is TGCGCCAGCAGCCTCGGGCCGACGGGGGAGGCCAACGTCCGGACTTTC.

Ten or more counts support this clonotype. The V call is TRBV6-5, the J call TRBJ1-2; D possibly corresponds to TRBD1 (5 bases). This CDR3 has 11 amino acids. Germline CDR1 MNHEY, CDR2 SVGAGI. Trimming took 5 bases from V and 7 from J, leaving 8 bases between them. The CDR3 region is CASSPGGGYTF. The DNA for the CDR3 is TGTGCCAGCAGTCCGGGGGGTGGCTACACCTTC.